The count of the clone carrying this TCR beta chain is one. Its cognate antigen is unknown. The data were taken from a study of cytomegalovirus exposure and HLA in healthy donors. The PCR ran on 60 Vbeta and 13 Jbeta primers. The table came from immunoSEQ multiplex PCR; TCRdb's copy has only in-frame clones and leaves some out. The sample shows fewer than 200,000 clones, 77% of them seen only once. Overall study results and limits: Later examination showed HLA-associated TCR beta chains had greater clonal expansion than equally common others. Researchers reported in a later analysis that common viral pathogens appeared linked to several top clusters.

V lost 7 bases, J lost 4 bases, and 14 bases lay in between. Germline CDR1 and CDR2: LNHDA and SQIVND (reference sequence). The CDR3 contains 14 residues. This receptor was identified in a woman aged 40 to 50 in good health and CMV-seropositive. Material for sequencing was PBMCs. V and J are TRBV19 and TRBJ1-5; D not certain. CDR3 nucleotides: TGTGCCAGTACCCCTATACCACAGAATCAGCCCCAGCATTTT. It yields the protein CASTPIPQNQPQHF. Combining the CDR3 with reference TRBV19 and TRBJ1-5 gives the whole variable domain DGGITQSPKYLFRKEGQNVTLSCEQNLNHDAMYWYRQDPGQGLRLIYYSQIVNDFQKGDIAEGYSVSREKKESFPLTVTSAQKNPTAFYLCASTPIPQNQPQHFGDGTRLSIL.